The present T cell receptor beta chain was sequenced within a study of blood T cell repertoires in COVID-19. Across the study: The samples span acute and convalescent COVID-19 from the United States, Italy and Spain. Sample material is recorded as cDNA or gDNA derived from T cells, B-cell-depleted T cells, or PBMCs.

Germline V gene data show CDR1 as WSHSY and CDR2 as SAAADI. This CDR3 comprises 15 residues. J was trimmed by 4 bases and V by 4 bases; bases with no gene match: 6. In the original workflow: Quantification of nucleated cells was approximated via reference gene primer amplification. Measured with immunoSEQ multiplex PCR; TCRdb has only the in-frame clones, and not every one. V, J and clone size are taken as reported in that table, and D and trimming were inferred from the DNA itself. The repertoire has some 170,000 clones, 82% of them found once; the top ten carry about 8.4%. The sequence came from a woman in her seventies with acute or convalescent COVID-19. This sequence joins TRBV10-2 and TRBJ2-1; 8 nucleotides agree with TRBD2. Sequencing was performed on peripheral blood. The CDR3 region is CASSGAGGGYNEQFF. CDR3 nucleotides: TGCGCCAGCAGTGGGGCCGGCGGGGGGTACAATGAGCAGTTCTTC.